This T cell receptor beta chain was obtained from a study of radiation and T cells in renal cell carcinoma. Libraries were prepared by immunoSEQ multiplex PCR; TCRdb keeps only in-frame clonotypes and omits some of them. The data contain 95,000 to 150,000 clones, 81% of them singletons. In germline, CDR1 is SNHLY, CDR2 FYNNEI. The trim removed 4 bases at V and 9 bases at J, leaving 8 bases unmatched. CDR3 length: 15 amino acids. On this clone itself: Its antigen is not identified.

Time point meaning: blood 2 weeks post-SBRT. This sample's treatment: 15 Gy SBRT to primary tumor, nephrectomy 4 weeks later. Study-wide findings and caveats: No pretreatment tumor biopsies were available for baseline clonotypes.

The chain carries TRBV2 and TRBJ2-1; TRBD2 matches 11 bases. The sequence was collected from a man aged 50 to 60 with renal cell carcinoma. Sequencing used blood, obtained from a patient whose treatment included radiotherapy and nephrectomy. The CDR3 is CASSVVAGGPSEQFF. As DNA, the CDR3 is TGTGCCAGCAGTGTTGTAGCGGGAGGGCCAAGTGAGCAGTTCTTC.